These T cell receptor beta chains were read from a single sample in a study of T cell responses to AZD1222 COVID-19 vaccine. Here immunoSEQ multiplex PCR was the method, and the copy in TCRdb shows in-frame clones only, minus some. The table shows about 170,000 clones, with roughly 89% occurring only once. Sequenced material: peripheral blood, taken on day 0 of AZD1222 vaccination. The source is an adult in good health. CDR3s leave out the opening cysteine and the closing phenylalanine or tryptophan.

v_call: TRBV11-2
j_call: TRBJ2-1
cdr3_aa: ASSYGAEQF

v_call: TRBV30
j_call: TRBJ1-1
cdr3_aa: AWSSGTGANTEAF

v_call: TRBV25-1
j_call: TRBJ1-2
cdr3_aa: ASSVTGSHGYT

v_call: TRBV19
j_call: TRBJ2-3
cdr3_aa: ASSDSGFTDTQY

v_call: TRBV9
j_call: TRBJ2-6
cdr3_aa: ASSAPVPGANVLT

v_call: TRBV5-4
j_call: TRBJ1-2
cdr3_aa: ASSYTGGYGYT

v_call: TRBV5-1
j_call: TRBJ2-3
cdr3_aa: ASSPIAGGRTDTQY

v_call: TRBV7-9
j_call: TRBJ2-5
cdr3_aa: ASSPSLSQETQY

v_call: TRBV9
j_call: TRBJ2-3
cdr3_aa: ASSATGATSTDTQY

v_call: TRBV27
j_call: TRBJ2-7
cdr3_aa: ASSLLMGKSSYEQY

v_call: TRBV5-4
j_call: TRBJ1-4
cdr3_aa: ASSTDRGTEKLF

v_call: TRBV14
j_call: TRBJ2-7
cdr3_aa: ASSQQRLAYEQY

v_call: TRBV18
j_call: TRBJ2-7
cdr3_aa: ASSPLRTGGSNEQY

v_call: TRBV7-2
j_call: TRBJ2-1
cdr3_aa: ASSLVWGNEQF

v_call: TRBV7-9
j_call: TRBJ2-5
cdr3_aa: ASSLARTSGPPGETQY

v_call: TRBV7-9
j_call: TRBJ2-3
cdr3_aa: ASSPDFAGGIDADTQY

v_call: TRBV2
j_call: TRBJ2-2
cdr3_aa: ASSEPAGGPYGELF

v_call: TRBV20-1
j_call: TRBJ2-7
cdr3_aa: SASYAGWGFDEQY

v_call: TRBV24-1
j_call: TRBJ2-1
cdr3_aa: ATSGTGTGHNEQF

v_call: TRBV19
j_call: TRBJ2-3
cdr3_aa: ASNTDSTDTQY

v_call: TRBV7-2
j_call: TRBJ2-4
cdr3_aa: ASSRGGRQNIQY

v_call: TRBV19
j_call: TRBJ2-1
cdr3_aa: ASRADRGSYNEQF

v_call: TRBV30
j_call: TRBJ2-3
cdr3_aa: AWSEGALTILTDTQY

v_call: TRBV11-2
j_call: TRBJ2-7
cdr3_aa: ASSQGLAYEQY

v_call: TRBV9
j_call: TRBJ2-3
cdr3_aa: ASSVEGTGIDTQY

v_call: TRBV7-8
j_call: TRBJ2-6
cdr3_aa: ASSSPLDTFSGANVLT

v_call: TRBV19
j_call: TRBJ1-5
cdr3_aa: ATQTGGGLGNQPQH

v_call: TRBV18
j_call: TRBJ1-2
cdr3_aa: ASSPVGTNYGYT

v_call: TRBV18
j_call: TRBJ2-1
cdr3_aa: ASRLGLADNEQF

v_call: TRBV3-1/TRBV3-2
j_call: TRBJ2-1
cdr3_aa: ASSQLRGNEQF

v_call: TRBV7-9
j_call: TRBJ1-2
cdr3_aa: ASSLATTANYGYT

v_call: TRBV6-5
j_call: TRBJ1-2
cdr3_aa: ASDRANYGYT

v_call: TRBV4-2
j_call: TRBJ2-5
cdr3_aa: ASSPTGHQETQY

v_call: TRBV27
j_call: TRBJ2-7
cdr3_aa: ASSFYRDSEQY

v_call: TRBV27
j_call: TRBJ2-3
cdr3_aa: ASRGGTSTDTQY

v_call: TRBV6-5
j_call: TRBJ1-1
cdr3_aa: ASRTGYTEAF

v_call: TRBV19
j_call: TRBJ1-5
cdr3_aa: ASSTLGQGNQPQH

v_call: TRBV9
j_call: TRBJ2-1
cdr3_aa: ASSVALSGAYNEQF

v_call: TRBV7-9
j_call: TRBJ1-6
cdr3_aa: ASSTTGWNSPLH

v_call: TRBV5-1
j_call: TRBJ1-1
cdr3_aa: ASSLGDSMNTEAF

v_call: TRBV7-3
j_call: TRBJ2-6
cdr3_aa: ASSLILTGSDLT

v_call: TRBV5-1
j_call: TRBJ2-3
cdr3_aa: ASSLDSGGPGDTQY